The 23 T cell receptor beta chains given below trace back to one sample, sequenced in a study of T cell responses to AZD1222 COVID-19 vaccine. Produced via immunoSEQ multiplex PCR; TCRdb's table is partial and in-frame only. The sample lists approximately 130,000 clones, 75% to 95% occurring once. The sequencing here drew on peripheral blood, taken 28 days after the second dose of the MenACWY control vaccine. The receptors were sampled from an adult who received the MenACWY meningococcal vaccine as a control.

The genes are TRBV24-1 and TRBJ2-2; 13 nucleotides match TRBD2. The CDR3 is 17 amino acids. CDR1 is KGHDR and CDR2 is SFDVKD in the germline V gene. Trimming cost V 4 bases and J 5 bases; bases outside gene matches: 6. The CDR3 DNA sequence: TGTGCCACCAGTGACACACTAGCGGGGGGGTATACCGGGGAGCTGTTTTTT. This codes for CATSDTLAGGYTGELFF.

This clone was counted a single time. The rearrangement uses TRBV15 and TRBJ2-5; D is uncertain. The germline CDR1 and CDR2 sequences are LNHNV and YYDKDF (reference sequence). V dropped 0 bases and J dropped 2 bases, with 1 base sitting between them. This CDR3 region has 12 residues. DNA of the CDR3: TGTGCCACCAGCAGAGAGCAAGAGACCCAGTACTTC. Its protein is CATSREQETQYF.

CDR3 in amino acids: CASSRDQIADTQYF. Here the CDR3 DNA reads TGTGCCAGCAGCCGGGATCAGATCGCAGATACGCAGTATTTT. The chain uses TRBV11-3 and TRBJ2-3; D is possibly TRBD2 (5 bases). CDR1 SGHNT and CDR2 YENEEA come from the germline V gene. The CDR3 loop spans 14 amino acids. Between the trimmed V and J ends, which lost 5 bases and 4 bases, there was a span of 13 bases.

This chain uses TRBV10-3 with TRBJ1-5, with TRBD1 matching 9 bases. Germline-derived CDR1 and CDR2 are ENHRY and SYGVKD. The CDR3 consists of 13 residues. Losses at the gene ends were 6 bases for V and 7 bases for J; bases not matched to a gene: 4. The CDR3 region is CAIRTDRGQPQHF. CDR3 in DNA: TGTGCCATCAGGACGGACAGGGGACAGCCCCAGCATTTT.

The V and J genes are TRBV28 and TRBJ2-7, with D perhaps given as TRBD1 or TRBD2 (5 bases each). CDR1 is MDHEN and CDR2 is SYDVKM in the germline V gene. The CDR3 consists of 15 residues. Trimming cost V 3 bases and J 7 bases, with 19 bases left between them. This chain's CDR3 is CASSFIRGAAGEQYF. Written as DNA, the CDR3 is TGTGCCAGCAGTTTCATCCGAGGGGCGGCTGGGGAGCAGTACTTC.

The J gene is TRBJ2-3, the V gene TRBV7-7, with 8 bases aligning to TRBD2. The CDR3 sequence is 15 residues long. CDR1 is SSHAT, CDR2 FNYEAQ, per germline (reference sequence). V shed 5 bases and J 2 bases; nucleotides not matched to a gene: 6. As DNA, the CDR3 is TGTGCCAGCAGCCCAAGGACTAGCCCCACAGATACGCAGTATTTT. Translating gives CASSPRTSPTDTQYF.

The chain couples TRBV5-3 to TRBJ2-1, with 12 nucleotides matching TRBD2. TRBV5-3 is designated an ORF whose function remains uncertain. With V trimmed by 7 bases and J by 3 bases, 14 bases remained unmatched. This CDR3 has 18 amino acids. The CDR3: CARQTLAGGVRLYNEQFF. The CDR3 nucleotides read TGTGCCAGACAAACACTAGCGGGAGGTGTCAGACTCTACAATGAGCAGTTCTTC.

V and J are TRBV15 and TRBJ1-4; no reliable D call. Trimming pared 2 bases from V and 5 bases from J, leaving 6 bases between. The CDR3 loop spans 13 amino acids. Germline V gene sequence: CDR1 LNHNV, CDR2 YYDKDF (reference sequence). CDR3 DNA sequence: TGTGCCACCAGCAGAACCCGGAATGAAAAACTGTTTTTT. It specifies CATSRTRNEKLFF.

The chain combines TRBV7-2 with TRBJ2-5, with D possibly being TRBD1 (6 bases). The germline V gene has CDR1 SGHTA and CDR2 FQGNSA. This CDR3 has 16 residues. Trimming removed 1 base from V and 3 bases from J, with 15 bases in between. CDR3 region: CASSLVVGTSKETQYF. The DNA of the CDR3 is TGTGCCAGCAGCTTAGTGGTCGGGACATCAAAAGAGACCCAGTACTTC.

This rearrangement joins TRBV5-6 to TRBJ1-6; 7 nucleotides align to TRBD1. This CDR3 is built from 17 residues. V lost 0 bases and J lost 5; bases outside the gene matches: 8. Per the germline V gene, CDR1 is SGHDT and CDR2 is YYEEEE. In nucleotides, the CDR3 is TGTGCCAGCAGCTTGGTCCTAAACAGGGGCGATAATTCACCCCTCCACTTT. Translating it yields CASSLVLNRGDNSPLHF.

This chain uses TRBV3-1 (or the pseudogene TRBV3-2) with TRBJ1-2, with 12 bases matching TRBD1. The junction had 3 bases not matched to a gene; V was cut back by 4 bases and J by 3 bases. CDR3 length: 15 residues. The germline V gene has CDR1 LGHDT and CDR2 YNNKEL (reference sequence). CDR3 DNA sequence: TGTGCCAGCAGCCCCGGGACAGGGGGCGACTATGGCTACACCTTC. It codes for CASSPGTGGDYGYTF.

The chain combines TRBV5-4 with TRBJ2-7; 11 bases align to TRBD2. The CDR3 contains 16 residues. V shed 4 bases, J shed 0 bases, and the junction held 6 bases outside the gene matches. Looked up from germline, CDR1 is SGHNT and CDR2 is YYREEE (reference sequence). CDR3: CASSPDSGRASYEQYF. CDR3 nucleotides: TGTGCCAGCAGCCCCGATAGCGGGAGGGCCTCCTACGAGCAGTACTTC.

This chain joins TRBV18 and TRBJ2-1; D perhaps matches TRBD2 (6 bases). The germline V gene encodes CDR1 KGHSH and CDR2 LQKENI. V was shortened by 3 bases and J by 4 bases, with 19 bases between the two germline ends. The CDR3 runs to 17 residues. The CDR3 sequence is CASSPSSGGLEYNEQFF. Here the CDR3 DNA reads TGTGCCAGCTCACCCTCTTCCGGGGGACTCGAGTACAATGAGCAGTTCTTC.

This sequence joins TRBV28 and TRBJ1-2; perhaps TRBD1 as D (5 bases). The germline V gene encodes CDR1 MDHEN and CDR2 SYDVKM. Trimming removed 3 bases at V and 7 bases at J, with 9 bases between. The CDR3 is made up of 12 amino acids. The CDR3 region has the DNA TGTGCCAGCAGTTTCAGACAGACTGGCTACACCTTC. This sequence encodes CASSFRQTGYTF.

The chain couples TRBV10-2 to TRBJ2-1, with 8 bases matching TRBD2. The J segment lost 7 bases and the V segment lost 4 bases, leaving 9 bases of the junction unmatched. Germline CDR1 is WSHSY and CDR2 is SAAADI. The CDR3 has 15 amino acids. The CDR3 DNA reads as TGCGCCAGCAGTGGGGGCGCGGGGGGTGGAAATGAGCAGTTCTTC. It specifies CASSGGAGGGNEQFF.

This sequence joins TRBV10-3 and TRBJ1-1, with D possibly matching TRBD1 (6 bases). With 8 bases removed from V and 0 bases from J, the gap between germline ends came to 10 bases. Germline V gives CDR1 ENHRY, CDR2 SYGVKD. The CDR3 is 13 amino acids. CDR3 bases: TGTGCCATCCGGGGGGACATGAACACTGAAGCTTTCTTT. This encodes CAIRGDMNTEAFF.

This clone was counted a few times. The chain carries TRBV28 and TRBJ1-5; D unclear. CDR1 and CDR2 from the germline V gene are MDHEN and SYDVKM. This CDR3 region has 14 residues. V lost 3 bases, J lost 7 bases, and 13 bases lay in between. CDR3 sequence: CASSFFGIRQPQHF. The CDR3 nucleotides are TGTGCCAGCAGTTTCTTCGGGATTAGGCAGCCCCAGCATTTT.

J is TRBJ1-6 and V is TRBV5-1; D unclear. The ends were cut back, 0 bases at V and 7 bases at J, with 11 bases in the middle. This CDR3 spans 15 amino acids. Per the germline V gene, CDR1 is SGHRS and CDR2 is YFSETQ. The CDR3 region is CASSLAVGLNSPLHF. CDR3 nucleotide sequence: TGCGCCAGCAGCTTGGCAGTAGGCCTGAATTCACCCCTCCACTTT.

The J gene is TRBJ1-5, the V gene TRBV28; 9 bases are shared with TRBD1. J was trimmed by 6 bases and V by 6 bases; bases with no gene match: 9. This CDR3 comprises 15 residues. CDR1 and CDR2 from the germline V gene are MDHEN and SYDVKM. DNA for the CDR3: TGTGCCAGCAGACTTGGACAGGGGAGAGGTCAGCCCCAGCATTTT. This encodes CASRLGQGRGQPQHF. Supplemented by reference TRBV28 and TRBJ1-5, the full variable domain reads DVKVTQSSRYLVKRTGEKVFLECVQDMDHENMFWYRQDPGLGLRLIYFSYDVKMKEKGDIPEGYSVSREKKERFSLILESASTNQTSMYLCASRLGQGRGQPQHFGDGTRLSIL.

The chain has TRBV7-3 and TRBJ1-1; a weak D match, TRBD1 (6 bases). The V end lost 1 base, the J end lost 2 bases, and 11 bases lay between the germline ends. This CDR3 spans 15 amino acids. Per the germline V gene, CDR1 is SGHTA and CDR2 is FQGTGA. CDR3 DNA: TGTGCCAGCAGCTTAAGTGGGGGGCCCAACACTGAAGCTTTCTTT. It specifies CASSLSGGPNTEAFF.

The chain uses TRBV4-1 and TRBJ2-3, with D unclear. Germline V gives CDR1 MGHRA, CDR2 YSYEKL. The CDR3 is 15 residues long. Trimming left V 4 bases short and J 0 bases short, with 11 bases between. The CDR3 DNA reads as TGCGCCAGCAGCCTTGGAGTTTATAGCACAGATACGCAGTATTTT. Protein: CASSLGVYSTDTQYF.

The V call is TRBV15, the J call TRBJ2-3; the match to TRBD1 covers 7 bases. CDR3 length equals 15 residues. J was trimmed by 6 bases and V by 4 bases; bases with no gene match: 10. From germline, CDR1 is LNHNV and CDR2 YYDKDF (reference sequence). The CDR3 sequence is CATSTNSKQGDTQYF. CDR3 coding DNA: TGTGCCACCAGCACCAACAGTAAACAGGGGGATACGCAGTATTTT.

V is TRBV19 and J is TRBJ2-3, with D possibly TRBD2 on 5 matching bases. CDR3 size: 16 residues. V was clipped by 3 bases and J by 0 bases, with 13 bases between them. The germline V gene encodes CDR1 LNHDA and CDR2 SQIVND (reference sequence). The CDR3 sequence is CASSMLAGTSTDTQYF. The CDR3 DNA follows: TGTGCCAGTAGTATGCTTGCGGGTACTAGCACAGATACGCAGTATTTT.